The sequence of this T cell receptor (beta chain) was determined in a study of CD8 T cells in ankylosing spondylitis. Study-wide results and limits: Fewer than 10 highly homologous variants formed a TCR beta motif that appeared characteristic of ankylosing spondylitis blood.

V gave up 2 bases and J gave up 6 bases; unmatched junction bases: 6. The CDR3 spans 15 residues. CDR1 SGHRS and CDR2 YFSETQ come from the germline V gene. Worth noting for this clonotype: Its antigen is still unknown.

A single record per CDR3 protein comes from TCRdb applying MiXCR to the 5' RACE reads. The table has 350,000 to 450,000 distinct CDR3 sequences, 26% seen once; the top ten hold 0.89%. This receptor was taken from a male donor with ankylosing spondylitis. The rearrangement uses TRBV5-1 and TRBJ2-3; TRBD1 agrees at 10 bases. The sequenced sample consisted of blood, either unsorted or a sorted T cell fraction (not recorded which). CDR3 nucleotide sequence: TGCGCCAGCAGCTTCCCGCCGGGACAGGGGGATACGCAGTATTTT. Encoded protein: CASSFPPGQGDTQYF. Drawing the rest from reference TRBV5-1 and TRBJ2-3, the complete variable domain is KAGVTQTPRYLIKTRGQQVTLSCSPISGHRSVSWYQQTPGQGLQFLFEYFSETQRNKGNFPGRFSGRQFSNSRSEMNVSTLELGDSALYLCASSFPPGQGDTQYFGPGTRLTVL.